The 27 T cell receptor beta chains in this list originate from one sample, sequenced in a study of control samples from healthy donors and cancer patients (dated by TCRdb to the early 2020s). Libraries were prepared through the immunoSEQ multiplex PCR assay. Held by TCRdb, this immuneACCESS table contains in-frame sequences only and omits some clones. Under half of the omission traces to an unresolved V gene where checked; the cause of the rest is unknown. This sample holds roughly 150,000 clones; roughly 92% were observed only once. 0.55% to 0.7% of the sample comes from the top ten. Source material: blood. The receptors come from a woman under 40 in good health.

This chain uses TRBV10-2 with TRBJ2-7, with 10 bases identical to TRBD2. Germline V gene sequence: CDR1 WSHSY, CDR2 SAAADI. The trim removed 8 bases at V and 4 bases at J, leaving 5 bases unmatched. The CDR3 length is 13 residues. Here the CDR3 DNA reads TGCGCCAGCGGCGAGCGGGGGGGATACGAGCAGTACTTC. Translated, it gives CASGERGGYEQYF.

This clone appeared once. The chain combines TRBV20-1 with TRBJ2-2, with a possible D match to TRBD2 (6 bases). Trimming shortened V by 3 bases and J by 4 bases, and 15 bases separated the two germline ends. The CDR3 loop spans 15 amino acids. Germline V gene sequence: CDR1 DFQATT, CDR2 SNEGSKA (reference sequence). The CDR3 loop reads CSASGGPIGTGELFF. Written as DNA, the CDR3 is TGCAGTGCTAGTGGAGGGCCTATCGGCACCGGGGAGCTGTTTTTT.

This clone was detected only once. The rearrangement joins TRBV19 to TRBJ2-1; D not certain. In germline, CDR1 is LNHDA, CDR2 SQIVND (reference sequence). This CDR3 is built from 14 residues. Trimming took off 5 bases at V and 10 bases at J, with 18 bases between the two ends. The CDR3, as DNA: TGTGCCAGTAGTTCGGACCCCGCCACCCGCGAGCAGTTCTTC. Translation: CASSSDPATREQFF.

The rearrangement uses TRBV18 and TRBJ2-7, with D unresolved. The germline CDR1 and CDR2 sequences are KGHSH and LQKENI. The V and J ends lost 3 bases and 0 bases respectively, with 9 bases between them. This CDR3 comprises 14 residues. CDR3: CASSPSTLSYEQYF. The DNA for the CDR3 is TGTGCCAGCTCACCCTCGACACTCTCCTACGAGCAGTACTTC. The whole variable domain, remainder taken from reference TRBV18 and TRBJ2-7, is NAGVMQNPRHLVRRRGQEARLRCSPMKGHSHVYWYRQLPEEGLKFMVYLQKENIIDESGMPKERFSAEFPKEGPSILRIQQVVRGDSAAYFCASSPSTLSYEQYFGPGTRLTVT.

DNA for the CDR3: TGTGCCAGCAGTTACGGGAGCCCCTACGAGCAGTACTTC. Amino acid sequence: CASSYGSPYEQYF. This sequence joins TRBV6-5 and TRBJ2-7, with D possibly matching TRBD2 (5 bases). The CDR3 runs 13 residues. V lost 2 bases, J lost 2 bases, and 7 bases lay in between. CDR1 MNHEY and CDR2 SVGAGI come from the germline V gene.

The chain joins TRBV19 to TRBJ1-1, with D uncertain. Trimming took 4 bases from V and 0 from J, leaving 6 bases between them. The CDR3 has 13 residues. Germline V gene sequence: CDR1 LNHDA, CDR2 SQIVND (reference sequence). The DNA of the CDR3 is TGTGCCAGTAGTACCCTCCTGAACACTGAAGCTTTCTTT. This codes for CASSTLLNTEAFF.

The V gene is TRBV27, the J gene TRBJ2-1, with D unresolved. The V end was cut by 4 bases, the J end by 4 bases, with 11 bases between. CDR1 is MNHEY, CDR2 SMNVEV, per germline (reference sequence). This CDR3 has 14 amino acids. Written as DNA, the CDR3 is TGTGCCAGCAGTTCGTCCCGAGAGTACAATGAGCAGTTCTTC. This codes for CASSSSREYNEQFF.

CDR3 protein: CASSRLASGFADTQYF. CDR3 coding DNA: TGCGCCAGCAGTCGACTGGCTAGCGGGTTCGCAGATACGCAGTATTTT. The rearrangement uses TRBV10-2 and TRBJ2-3; 8 bases map to TRBD2. V dropped 5 bases and J dropped 4; count of bases not matched to a gene: 11. CDR1 is WSHSY, CDR2 SAAADI, per germline. This CDR3 region has 16 residues.

This chain connects TRBV4-2 to TRBJ2-3; 7 positions match TRBD2. Germline V gives CDR1 LGHNA, CDR2 YNFKEQ. There are 16 residues in the CDR3. Losses at the gene ends were 1 base for V and 2 bases for J; bases not matched to a gene: 6. CDR3 DNA: TGTGCCAGCAGCCAAGCCGGGACTACCCCCACAGATACGCAGTATTTT. Residues: CASSQAGTTPTDTQYF.

The sample holds one count of this clone. The chain carries TRBV28 and TRBJ2-7; 8 nucleotides line up with TRBD1. The CDR3 covers 15 residues. With V trimmed by 4 bases and J by 2 bases, 7 bases remained unmatched. Germline CDR1 is MDHEN and CDR2 is SYDVKM. This CDR3 reads CASSSTGTGTYEQYF. CDR3 DNA: TGTGCCAGCAGTTCTACCGGGACAGGTACCTACGAGCAGTACTTC.

This sequence joins TRBV6-5 and TRBJ2-1; 8 bases match TRBD2. The CDR3 consists of 15 residues. J was trimmed by 1 base and V by 5 bases; bases with no gene match: 4. Germline lookup yields CDR1 MNHEY and CDR2 SVGAGI. The CDR3 region is CASSRLARSYNEQFF. As DNA, the CDR3 is TGTGCCAGCAGTCGACTAGCGAGGTCCTACAATGAGCAGTTCTTC.

The genes are TRBV18 and TRBJ2-1; D perhaps matches TRBD2 (6 bases). This CDR3 has 13 residues. Germline lookup yields CDR1 KGHSH and CDR2 LQKENI. Trimming cost V 0 bases and J 6 bases, with 6 bases left between them. This CDR3 reads CASSPPTSNEQFF. The CDR3 nucleotides are TGTGCCAGCTCACCACCGACTAGCAATGAGCAGTTCTTC. The whole variable domain, remainder taken from reference TRBV18 and TRBJ2-1, is NAGVMQNPRHLVRRRGQEARLRCSPMKGHSHVYWYRQLPEEGLKFMVYLQKENIIDESGMPKERFSAEFPKEGPSILRIQQVVRGDSAAYFCASSPPTSNEQFFGPGTRLTVL.

The V and J genes are TRBV19 and TRBJ2-5; 11 nucleotides align to TRBD2. V dropped 7 bases and J dropped 3; count of bases not matched to a gene: 7. CDR3 size: 15 residues. CDR1 and CDR2 from the germline V gene are LNHDA and SQIVND (reference sequence). DNA of the CDR3: TGTGCCAGTAAACCCGGGACTAGCGGAAAAGAGACCCAGTACTTC. It yields the protein CASKPGTSGKETQYF.

This chain uses TRBV11-3 with TRBJ2-2; D gene ambiguous. There are 13 residues in the CDR3. V shed 3 bases and J shed 6 bases, with 8 bases lying between them. Germline CDR1 is SGHNT and CDR2 is YENEEA. The CDR3 spells CASSFSGSGELFF. CDR3 DNA: TGTGCCAGCAGCTTCTCGGGTTCCGGGGAGCTGTTTTTT.

The chain is built from TRBV7-9 and TRBJ2-3; D is ambiguous. The CDR3 is made up of 13 amino acids. Per germline, CDR1 SEHNR and CDR2 FQNEAQ (reference sequence). Between the trimmed V and J ends, which lost 3 bases and 4 bases, there was a span of 8 bases. As DNA, the CDR3 is TGTGCCAGCAGCTTCGTTAGGGCAGATACGCAGTATTTT. Its translation: CASSFVRADTQYF.

The rearrangement joins TRBV24-1 to TRBJ2-5; TRBD2 matches 8 bases. The V segment lost 5 bases and the J segment 1 base; nucleotides outside the gene matches: 8. Germline CDR1 KGHDR, CDR2 SFDVKD. The length of the CDR3 is 16 residues. DNA of the CDR3: TGTGCCACCAGTGTGGTCACTAGCGGCTTCCAAGAGACCCAGTACTTC. Amino acids: CATSVVTSGFQETQYF.

The V call is TRBV28, the J call TRBJ1-6; no clear D gene. Trimming removed 1 base from V and 9 bases from J, with 16 bases in between. CDR3 length: 16 amino acids. Germline-derived CDR1 and CDR2 are MDHEN and SYDVKM. In DNA, the CDR3 is TGTGCCAGCAGTTTATCCCAGGACTATAATTTTTCACCCCTCCACTTT. Its protein product is CASSLSQDYNFSPLHF. Full variable domain (remainder filled in from reference TRBV28 and TRBJ1-6): DVKVTQSSRYLVKRTGEKVFLECVQDMDHENMFWYRQDPGLGLRLIYFSYDVKMKEKGDIPEGYSVSREKKERFSLILESASTNQTSMYLCASSLSQDYNFSPLHFGNGTRLTVT.

This sequence joins TRBV6-4 and TRBJ1-2; a possible D gene is TRBD1 (5 bases). The CDR3 is 10 amino acids. V gave up 8 bases and J gave up 12 bases, with 13 bases separating them. CDR1 MRHNA and CDR2 SNTAGT come from the germline V gene. This chain's CDR3 is CASRDSLHTF. CDR3 nucleotides: TGTGCCAGCCGAGACAGCCTCCACACCTTC.

V is TRBV5-4 and J is TRBJ1-2; 9 bases are shared with TRBD1. The germline CDR1 and CDR2 sequences are SGHNT and YYREEE (reference sequence). The CDR3 consists of 13 residues. With 4 bases clipped from V and 8 bases from J, the junction kept 6 bases outside the gene matches. CDR3 bases: TGTGCCAGCAGCCAGGACAGGGGCAAGGGCTACACCTTC. Translating it yields CASSQDRGKGYTF.

The chain uses TRBV11-2 and TRBJ2-1, with TRBD2 matching 9 bases. The trim removed 5 bases at V and 4 bases at J, leaving 15 bases unmatched. This CDR3 has 18 residues. Germline CDR1 SGHAT, CDR2 FQNNGV. CDR3 protein: CASSPKGIAGAPYNEQFF. DNA for the CDR3: TGTGCCAGCAGCCCGAAGGGAATAGCGGGAGCCCCTTACAATGAGCAGTTCTTC.

This sequence joins TRBV6-2 or TRBV6-3 and TRBJ2-7, with TRBD2 matching 8 bases. The ends lost 7 bases at V and 2 bases at J; junction bases unmatched: 7. The V gene's germline CDR1 is MNHEY and CDR2 SVGEGT. The CDR3 has 14 residues. The CDR3 coding sequence is TGTGCCAGCAACCCTAGCGGGCCGCCCTACGAGCAGTACTTC. Encoded protein: CASNPSGPPYEQYF.

The chain employs TRBV5-6 and TRBJ1-6; D remains ambiguous. Deletions cut 0 bases from V and 5 bases from J, with 6 bases between. The CDR3 is 14 amino acids. The germline CDR1 and CDR2 sequences are SGHDT and YYEEEE. DNA of the CDR3: TGTGCCAGCAGCTTGGAACGGGATAATTCACCCCTCCACTTT. As protein: CASSLERDNSPLHF.

V is TRBV5-6 and J is TRBJ2-7; D is uncertain. The V and J ends lost 1 base and 4 bases respectively, with 15 bases between them. The CDR3 extends over 15 amino acids. The germline gives CDR1 SGHDT, CDR2 YYEEEE. This chain's CDR3 is CASSLNWVESYEQYF. The CDR3 DNA follows: TGTGCCAGCAGCTTGAATTGGGTGGAGAGTTACGAGCAGTACTTC.

The chain couples TRBV6-1 to TRBJ1-5, with D unclear. The CDR3 is 12 amino acids. V gave up 2 bases and J gave up 4 bases, with 3 bases separating them. From germline, CDR1 is MNHNS and CDR2 SASEGT. CDR3 region: CASSELNQPQHF. CDR3 DNA: TGTGCCAGCAGTGAACTTAATCAGCCCCAGCATTTT.

This rearrangement joins TRBV27 to TRBJ2-1, with D possibly TRBD2 on 5 matching bases. Trimming shortened V by 1 base and J by 5 bases, and 9 bases separated the two germline ends. Germline CDR1 and CDR2: MNHEY and SMNVEV (reference sequence). The CDR3 length is 14 residues. The CDR3 DNA follows: TGTGCCAGCAGTTTATTATTGGGAGACAATGAGCAGTTCTTC. It encodes CASSLLLGDNEQFF.

V is TRBV28 and J is TRBJ1-5; D is perhaps TRBD1 (6 bases). The CDR3 spans 15 residues. Trimming took off 2 bases at V and 9 bases at J, with 17 bases between the two ends. Germline CDR1 reads MDHEN; CDR2 reads SYDVKM. In nucleotides, the CDR3 is TGTGCCAGCAGTTTAGAGCAGGGTAGGGGGGGGCCCCAGCATTTT. Its protein product is CASSLEQGRGGPQHF.

The chain carries TRBV19 and TRBJ2-3; D is unclear. Trimming removed 11 bases at V and 2 bases at J, with 11 bases between. The CDR3 loop spans 12 amino acids. The V gene's germline CDR1 is LNHDA and CDR2 SQIVND (reference sequence). CDR3 sequence (DNA): TGTGCCTCCGGATGGACCACAGATACGCAGTATTTT. This sequence encodes CASGWTTDTQYF.